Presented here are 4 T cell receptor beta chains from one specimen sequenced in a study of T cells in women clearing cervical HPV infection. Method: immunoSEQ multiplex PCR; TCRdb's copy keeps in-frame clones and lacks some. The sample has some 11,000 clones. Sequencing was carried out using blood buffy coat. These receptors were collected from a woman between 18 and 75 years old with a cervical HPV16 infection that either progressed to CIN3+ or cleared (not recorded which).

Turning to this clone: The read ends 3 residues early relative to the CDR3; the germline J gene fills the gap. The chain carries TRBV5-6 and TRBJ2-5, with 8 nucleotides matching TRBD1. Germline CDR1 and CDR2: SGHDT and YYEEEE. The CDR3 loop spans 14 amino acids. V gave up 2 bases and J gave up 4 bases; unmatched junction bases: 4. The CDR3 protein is CASSFPTGGETQYF. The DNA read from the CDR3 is TGTGCCAGCAGCTTTCCCACAGGGGGAGAGACC. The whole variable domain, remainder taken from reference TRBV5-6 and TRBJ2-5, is DAGVTQSPTHLIKTRGQQVTLRCSPKSGHDTVSWYQQALGQGPQFIFQYYEEEERQRGNFPDRFSGHQFPNYSSELNVNALLLGDSALYLCASSFPTGGETQYFGPGTRLLVL.

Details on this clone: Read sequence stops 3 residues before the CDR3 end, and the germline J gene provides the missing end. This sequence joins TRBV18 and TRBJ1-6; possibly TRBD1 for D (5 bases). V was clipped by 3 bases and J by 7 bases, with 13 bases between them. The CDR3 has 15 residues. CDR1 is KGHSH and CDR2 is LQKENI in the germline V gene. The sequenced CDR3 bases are TGTGCCAGCTCACCCGGCCAGGGTGGGAATTCACCC. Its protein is CASSPGQGGNSP. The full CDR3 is CASSPGQGGNSPLHF.

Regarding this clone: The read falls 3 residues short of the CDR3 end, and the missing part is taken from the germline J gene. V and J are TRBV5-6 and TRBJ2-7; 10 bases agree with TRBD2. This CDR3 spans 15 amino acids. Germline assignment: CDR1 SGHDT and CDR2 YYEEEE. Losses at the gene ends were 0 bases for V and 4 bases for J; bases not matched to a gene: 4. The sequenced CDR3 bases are TGTGCCAGCAGCTTGGAGGCTAGCGGGGGTTACGAG. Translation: CASSLEASGGYE. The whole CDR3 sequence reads CASSLEASGGYEQYF.

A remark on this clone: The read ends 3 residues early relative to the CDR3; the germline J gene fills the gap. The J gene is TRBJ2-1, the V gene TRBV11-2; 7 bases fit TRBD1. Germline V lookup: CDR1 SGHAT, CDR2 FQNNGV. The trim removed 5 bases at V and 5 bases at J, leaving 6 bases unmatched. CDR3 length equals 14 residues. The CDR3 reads CASSRTGTNNEQFF. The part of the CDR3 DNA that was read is TGTGCCAGCAGCCGGACAGGTACGAACAATGAG. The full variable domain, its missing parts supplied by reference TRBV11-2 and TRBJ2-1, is EAGVAQSPRYKIIEKRQSVAFWCNPISGHATLYWYQQILGQGPKLLIQFQNNGVVDDSQLPKDRFSAERLKGVDSTLKIQPAKLEDSAVYLCASSRTGTNNEQFFGPGTRLTVL.